This T cell receptor (beta chain) is drawn from a study of vaccination effects on CD4 cells after COVID-19. Study information: Viral peptide pools were used in the ViraFEST assay to expand antigen-specific CD4+ T cells, and sequencing came afterward.

The germline V and J ends were trimmed by 6 bases and 2 bases, with 16 bases remaining between them. Per germline, CDR1 MNHNY and CDR2 SVGAGI (reference sequence). This CDR3 region has 16 residues. In its sample, this clone was seen a few times. Its specificity is unknown. Profiled with immunoSEQ multiplex PCR; TCRdb holds only in-frame clones, not every one. Among approximately 70,000 clones listed, around 69% were seen once. Once cultured for 9 to 11 days, the cells underwent separation to obtain CD4+ T cells. BNT162b2 vaccine or mRNA-1273 vaccine was given to participants in two doses. According to the study, vaccine recipients showed no prior SARS-CoV-2 infection and negative nucleocapsid antibodies.

The specimen comprised CD4+ T cells from PBMCs cultured without peptide, sampled after COVID-19 vaccination. The chain employs TRBV6-6 and TRBJ2-2; the D gene is possibly TRBD1 (6 bases). This sequence was found in a human donor who received a COVID-19 vaccine. The CDR3 bases are TGTGCCAGCAGCGCGACCGGGACATTTAACACCGGGGAGCTGTTTTTT. It codes for CASSATGTFNTGELFF.